The 9 T cell receptor beta chains below all came from one sample that was sequenced in a study of T cell repertoires in cytomegalovirus infection (dated 2019 in TCRdb). Instrument on record: Illumina HiSeq 1500. TCRdb itself trimmed the public reads at Q25 with fastp, ran MiXCR and retained productive beta chains. Rows with a matching CDR3 protein are joined into one entry that keeps the most common DNA and genes. The sample has a few hundred thousand distinct CDR3 sequences on record, roughly 15% of them singletons. 8.8% of the sample is in the top ten clones. The sequencing sample was made of PBMCs. The receptors here all came from a human donor in good health (CMV status not recorded). Some clones in this sample may be carry-over from other donors' samples.

V usage is TRBV7-9 and J usage is TRBJ1-1; 10 nucleotides align to TRBD1. This CDR3 is built from 13 residues. Per germline, CDR1 SEHNR and CDR2 FQNEAQ (reference sequence). Unmatched junction bases numbered 7, after V lost 5 bases and J lost 10 bases. The CDR3 DNA is TGTGCCAGCAGCGAGGGACAGGGGTTGGGAGCTTTCTTT. Amino acid sequence: CASSEGQGLGAFF.

This clonotype was counted ten times or more. The chain links TRBV6-1 to TRBJ2-5, with D possibly matching TRBD1 (5 bases). Trimming cost V 6 bases and J 5 bases, with 22 bases left between them. Germline assignment: CDR1 MNHNS and CDR2 SASEGT. The CDR3 loop spans 16 amino acids. The CDR3 sequence: CASSRGTGSKQETQYF. CDR3 nucleotides: TGTGCCAGCAGCCGAGGTACAGGTAGCAAGCAGGAGACCCAGTACTTC.

The rearrangement uses TRBV24-1 and TRBJ2-1; D might be TRBD1 (6 bases). The CDR3 has 12 amino acids. Germline CDR1 KGHDR, CDR2 SFDVKD. V dropped 4 bases and J dropped 13 bases, with 13 bases sitting between them. Written as DNA, the CDR3 is TGTGCCACCAGTGACAGAGACAGGACCCAGTTCTTC. Its protein product is CATSDRDRTQFF.

The rearrangement links TRBV20-1 to TRBJ1-1; no clear D gene. V was shortened by 3 bases and J by 8 bases, with 10 bases between the two germline ends. Germline V gene data show CDR1 as DFQATT and CDR2 as SNEGSKA (reference sequence). CDR3 size: 11 residues. CDR3 in amino acids: CSASRTAEAFF. The CDR3 coding sequence is TGCAGTGCTAGTAGGACGGCGGAAGCTTTCTTT.

With regard to this clonotype: A much bigger clone sits one base away, suggesting this may be a read error. The V gene is TRBV10-2, the J gene TRBJ1-5; the match to TRBD1 covers 7 bases. Germline CDR1 is WSHSY and CDR2 is SAAADI. This CDR3 comprises 13 residues. For the CDR3, the DNA is TGCGCCAGCAACAGGGGAGGCAATCAGCCCCAGCGTTTT. This translates into CASNRGGNQPQRF.

In this sample, this clonotype turned up many times. CDR3 residues: CASSFAGSSYNEQFF. For the CDR3, the DNA is TGTGCCAGCAGCTTCGCGGGGAGCTCCTACAATGAGCAGTTCTTC. This chain joins TRBV7-2 and TRBJ2-1; TRBD2 is a possible D gene (6 bases). V was trimmed by 3 bases and J by 0 bases, leaving 9 bases between them. Germline-derived CDR1 and CDR2 are SGHTA and FQGNSA. This CDR3 region has 15 residues.

CDR3 coding DNA: TGTGCCAGCAGTTCCGGACGAAGAGGGAATCAGCCCCAGCATTTT. As protein: CASSSGRRGNQPQHF. The chain combines TRBV12-3 or TRBV12-4 with TRBJ1-5; D is uncertain. With 4 bases removed from V and 4 bases from J, the gap between germline ends came to 14 bases. The CDR3 is 15 residues long.

This clonotype was seen more than once but under ten times. This chain connects TRBV6-2 or TRBV6-3 to TRBJ2-2; 10 bases are shared with TRBD2. From germline, CDR1 is MNHEY and CDR2 SVGEGT. The V gene end was trimmed by 5 bases and the J gene end by 6 bases; junction bases not matched to a gene: 6. The CDR3 covers 15 residues. CDR3 region: CASSHLAGEPGELFF. In DNA, the CDR3 is TGTGCCAGCAGTCATCTAGCGGGAGAACCCGGGGAGCTGTTTTTT.

This sequence joins TRBV20-1 and TRBJ2-5; TRBD2 aligns across 9 bases. The CDR3 consists of 14 residues. V was clipped by 3 bases and J by 5 bases; unmatched bases: 7. The germline gives CDR1 DFQATT, CDR2 SNEGSKA (reference sequence). DNA of the CDR3: TGCAGTGCTAGTCCCGGGACTAGCAGGGAGACCCAGTACTTC. Translation: CSASPGTSRETQYF.